This entry features one TCR beta chain sequence. This entry comes from a study of shared clonotypes between healthy human individuals. Germline V gene sequence: CDR1 ENHRY, CDR2 SYGVKD. The CDR3 totals 15 residues. The ends lost 3 bases at V and 4 bases at J; junction bases unmatched: 4. The study drew all its donors from Caucasian adults living in Nashville, Tennessee. Per the study methods: Junction-only immunoSEQ data arrived without quality scores, meaning filtering differed. Sequenced by immunoSEQ multiplex PCR; TCRdb stores in-frame clones only, minus some. The V and J calls and clone size were taken over from that table, and D and trimming were inferred from the DNA. The table has some 500,000 clones, 90% to 96% seen once.

This TCR was recovered from a woman aged 30 to 39 in good health. Source material: naive CD4+ T cells sorted from blood. The subset was: CD45RA+ positively selected. The chain employs TRBV10-3 and TRBJ2-3, with 10 bases fitting TRBD2. CDR3 amino acids: CAISDPSGSPDTQYF. The CDR3 nucleotides read TGTGCCATCAGTGATCCTAGCGGGAGTCCAGATACGCAGTATTTT.